Listed below are T cell receptor beta chains from one sample, sequenced in a study of blood T cell repertoires in COVID-19. Profiled with immunoSEQ multiplex PCR; TCRdb holds only in-frame clones, not every one. This sample carries around 160,000 clones, approximately 91% of them seen once, and the ten largest clones take roughly 2.1%. The sequencing input was peripheral blood. These receptor sequences come from a young man with acute or convalescent COVID-19. CDR3s include the opening cysteine and the closing phenylalanine or tryptophan. The D gene is left open where the match is weak. Clone size is not always given. Where it is, it says once, few, many or a class for expanded clones.

>TRBV12-3/TRBV12-4|TRBD1|TRBJ1-1|once
TGTGCCAGCAGTCCCGACAGGGCGAGAGAAGCTTTCTTT
CASSPDRAREAFF
>TRBV7-8|.|TRBJ1-5|.
TGTGCCAGCGGCTTAGGAGCCAGGGAAGTTTCCAATCAGCCCCAGCATTTT
CASGLGAREVSNQPQHF
>TRBV7-9|.|TRBJ1-3|.
TGTGCCAGCAGCTTAGCGACAGGCCCCAACTCTGGAAACACCATATATTTT
CASSLATGPNSGNTIYF
>TRBV18|TRBD1|TRBJ1-2|.
TGTGCCAGCTCACCGGACAGGACAAACTATGGCTACACCTTC
CASSPDRTNYGYTF
>TRBV6-5|TRBD1|TRBJ2-5|.
TGTGCCAGCAGTTACCGCTCAGGGGGCACTAGGGAGACCCAGTACTTC
CASSYRSGGTRETQYF
>TRBV24-1|TRBD2|TRBJ2-1|.
TGTGCCACCAGTGATTTCGCCCGGACTAGCAATGAGCAGTTCTTC
CATSDFARTSNEQFF
>TRBV21-1|.|TRBJ1-1|.
TGTGCCAGCAGCAAAGCGCTTCCCGGACAGGGGGCCACTGAAGCTTTCTTT
CASSKALPGQGATEAFF
>TRBV7-9|TRBD2|TRBJ2-1|.
TGTGCCAGCAGCACCTTGACTAGCGGGAGCTATGAGCAGTTCTTC
CASSTLTSGSYEQFF
>TRBV5-1|.|TRBJ2-4|.
TGCGCCAGCAGCTTGGCCCCTATTAAGACAGGACCTAAAAACATTCAGTACTTC
CASSLAPIKTGPKNIQYF
>TRBV29-1|.|TRBJ2-7|.
TGCAGCGTTGAAGACTCCTCTGGGCGCTACGAGCAGTACTTC
CSVEDSSGRYEQYF
>TRBV27|.|TRBJ2-5|.
TGTGCCAGCAGTTTATCCGGGCAAGAGACCCAGTACTTC
CASSLSGQETQYF
>TRBV5-1|TRBD1|TRBJ2-1|.
TGCGCCAGCAGTCCTGGGACAGGGTATTTGAATGAGCAGTTCTTC
CASSPGTGYLNEQFF
>TRBV7-2|TRBD2|TRBJ2-3|.
TGTGCCAGCAGCCCGCGGATAGCGGGGCCGACAGATACGCAGTATTTT
CASSPRIAGPTDTQYF
>TRBV3-1/TRBV3-2|.|TRBJ2-1|.
TGTGCCAGCAGCCAAGAAGGCAGGGCGATCTACAATGAGCAGTTCTTC
CASSQEGRAIYNEQFF
>TRBV7-6|.|TRBJ1-5|.
TGTGCCAGCAGCCCGGGGGACGGAGGCAATCAGCCCCAGCATTTT
CASSPGDGGNQPQHF
>TRBV5-1|.|TRBJ1-4|once
TGCGCCAGCAGCTTGGCCGGGGTGGATGAAAAACTGTTTTTT
CASSLAGVDEKLFF
>TRBV5-1|.|TRBJ1-1|.
TGCGCCAGCAGCCCCAACCCGGGGAACACTGAAGCTTTCTTT
CASSPNPGNTEAFF
>TRBV11-3|.|TRBJ2-1|.
TGTGCCAGCAGCTCTAGGGGTCCCGCGTCCTACAATGAGCAGTTCTTC
CASSSRGPASYNEQFF
>TRBV19|.|TRBJ1-5|.
TGTGCCAGTAGTATAACTCGGGTCCAGGGCAGGATACAGCCCCAGCATTTT
CASSITRVQGRIQPQHF
>TRBV2|.|TRBJ2-7|.
TGTGCCAGCACGGGGATGGCAGGCGAGCAGTACTTC
CASTGMAGEQYF
>TRBV29-1|.|TRBJ2-5|.
TGCAGCGCCGTGCCCCAGGAGGGACCGTTCGGGGAGACCCAGTACTTC
CSAVPQEGPFGETQYF
>TRBV7-9|TRBD1|TRBJ2-3|.
TGTGCCAGCAGCTTAGGTCCGGGACAGGGGGCCCCTGATGCGCAGTATTTT
CASSLGPGQGAPDAQYF
>TRBV5-1|.|TRBJ2-3|once
TGCGCCACCTCCCCAATCGGGATGGGGACAGATACGCAGTATTTT
CATSPIGMGTDTQYF
>TRBV5-4|.|TRBJ2-5|.
TGTGCCAGCAGCTCGCAGCCCTGGACATTACGCCAAGAGACCCAGTACTTC
CASSSQPWTLRQETQYF
>TRBV24-1|TRBD1|TRBJ2-1|.
TGTGCCACCCAAAGGACAGGGGTCATCTACAATGAGCAGTTCTTC
CATQRTGVIYNEQFF
>TRBV27|TRBD1|TRBJ2-1|few
TGTGCCAGCAGTTCCCAGTTATTTGGGACAGTTATCAATGAGCAGTTCTTC
CASSSQLFGTVINEQFF
>TRBV9|.|TRBJ2-3|.
TGTGCCAGCAGCGTAGTTGACGGGGGCACAGATACGCAGTATTTT
CASSVVDGGTDTQYF
>TRBV9|TRBD2|TRBJ2-3|.
TGTGCCAGCAGCGTAGGACGCAGCGGGAGGAACACAGATACGCAGTATTTT
CASSVGRSGRNTDTQYF
>TRBV19|.|TRBJ1-1|once
TGTGCCAGTAGTACGACAGTCATGAACACTGAAGCTTTCTTT
CASSTTVMNTEAFF
>TRBV6-5|.|TRBJ1-1|.
TGTGCCAGCAGTTACTCGAGCGACACTGAAGCTTTCTTT
CASSYSSDTEAFF
>TRBV5-1|TRBD1|TRBJ2-7|.
TGCGCCAGCAGCGCGGGGACAGGAAATGCCTACGAGCAGTACTTC
CASSAGTGNAYEQYF
>TRBV5-4|TRBD1|TRBJ2-7|.
TGTGCCAGCAGCTTCGGACAGGGGGCTTCCTACGAGCAGTACTTC
CASSFGQGASYEQYF
>TRBV4-1|.|TRBJ1-5|.
TGCGCCAGCAGCCAAGAAGCCAGGGGCCAGCTGGGCAATCAGCCCCAGCATTTT
CASSQEARGQLGNQPQHF
>TRBV9|.|TRBJ1-6|.
TGTGCCAGCGGTGGGGCAGGAACAGGGCCACATAATTCACCCCTCCACTTT
CASGGAGTGPHNSPLHF
>TRBV24-1|TRBD1|TRBJ2-2|.
TGTGCCACCAGTGATTTGGAGGGGACAGGGTCGTTGGGGGACACCGGGGAGCTGTTTTTT
CATSDLEGTGSLGDTGELFF
>TRBV6-6|TRBD1|TRBJ1-5|.
TGTGCCAGCAGACAGGGGAAGGAGAATCAGCCCCAGCATTTT
CASRQGKENQPQHF
>TRBV10-1|TRBD2|TRBJ2-1|.
TGCGCCAGCAGTGACATAGCGGGGAGCTCCTACAATGAGCAGTTCTTC
CASSDIAGSSYNEQFF
>TRBV5-4|.|TRBJ1-6|.
TGTGCCAGCAGCTTGGCGGGGGCCTATAATTCACCCCTCCACTTT
CASSLAGAYNSPLHF
>TRBV30|.|TRBJ1-6|.
TGTGCCTGGAGTGGAGCGAGTGGCTCACCCCTCCACTTT
CAWSGASGSPLHF
>TRBV6-6|.|TRBJ2-1|.
TGTGCCAGCAACGCTCAGGGGGGCACCCACAATGAGCAGTTCTTC
CASNAQGGTHNEQFF
>TRBV12-3/TRBV12-4|.|TRBJ1-1|.
TGTGCCAGCAGTTCCAGTCCGCCCACTGAAGCTTTCTTT
CASSSSPPTEAFF
>TRBV12-3/TRBV12-4|.|TRBJ1-6|.
TGTGCCAGCAGTTTTCGCGATTCACCCCTCCACTTT
CASSFRDSPLHF
>TRBV24-1|.|TRBJ1-5|.
TGTGCCACCAGTGCCGGACAGACCAATCAGCCCCAGCATTTT
CATSAGQTNQPQHF
>TRBV6-4|TRBD1|TRBJ1-1|.
TGTGCCAGCAGACCGACAGGGGGTATGAACACTGAAGCTTTCTTT
CASRPTGGMNTEAFF
>TRBV28|.|TRBJ1-2|.
TGTGCCAGCAGGGTTACAGGGTTCAGGGGCTACACCTTC
CASRVTGFRGYTF
>TRBV10-2|.|TRBJ1-3|.
TGCGCCAGCAGTAGCGGGGCCGGAAACACCATATATTTT
CASSSGAGNTIYF
>TRBV9|TRBD1|TRBJ2-1|.
TGTGCCAGCAGCATTGGGACAGGGGCTTATGAGCAGTTCTTC
CASSIGTGAYEQFF
>TRBV28|.|TRBJ2-7|.
TGTGCCAGCAGTCCCCCCGCGGAATACGAGCAGTACTTC
CASSPPAEYEQYF
>TRBV12-5|.|TRBJ1-5|few
TGTGCTAGTGGTGGGGCTACCAATCAGCCCCAGCATTTT
CASGGATNQPQHF
>TRBV12-3/TRBV12-4|.|TRBJ1-2|once
TGTGCCAGCAGCTCCCCCTATATTGGCTACACCTTC
CASSSPYIGYTF
>TRBV9|TRBD1|TRBJ2-7|.
TGTGCCAGCAGCCCCTCATCCGGGACAGGGGCCTACGAGCAGTACTTC
CASSPSSGTGAYEQYF
>TRBV6-1|.|TRBJ2-3|few
TGTGCCAGCAGTGAGCAGGGCACAGATACGCAGTATTTT
CASSEQGTDTQYF
>TRBV6-5|TRBD1|TRBJ1-2|.
TGTGCCACTTCGGACAGGGTACTCAGTGGCTACACCTTC
CATSDRVLSGYTF
>TRBV19|TRBD2|TRBJ2-1|.
TGTGCCAGTAGTATAGGGACGAGGGTGGCTAGCGGAATCTACAATGAGCAGTTCTTC
CASSIGTRVASGIYNEQFF
>TRBV5-1|TRBD1|TRBJ2-1|once
TGCGCCAGCAGCGCCGACAGGGCCTACAATGAGCAGTTCTTC
CASSADRAYNEQFF
>TRBV5-6|TRBD2|TRBJ2-1|few
TGTGCCAGCAGCCGCGGGGGAACTAATGAGCAGTTCTTC
CASSRGGTNEQFF
>TRBV19|TRBD1|TRBJ1-1|.
TGTGCCAGTAGTATACAGGGGGCCACTGAAGCTTTCTTT
CASSIQGATEAFF
>TRBV7-9|TRBD1|TRBJ1-4|once
TGTGCCAGCTGGGACAGCCATTCAACTAATGAAAAACTGTTTTTT
CASWDSHSTNEKLFF